The source of this TCR beta chain is a study of pediatric ulcerative colitis. General study points: No controls had the two rectal clonotypes shared by ulcerative colitis patients. Repertoires came from total lymphocyte DNA, so rare subsets like regulatory T cells may be missed.

Some clones are missing from TCRdb's copy, which holds only in-frame ones; the method was immunoSEQ multiplex PCR. The table lists under 30,000 clones, about 69% of them singletons. Germline lookup yields CDR1 MDHEN and CDR2 SYDVKM. V was clipped by 4 bases and J by 0 bases; unmatched bases: 7. The length of the CDR3 is 16 residues. A remark on this clone: Its matching antigen is unknown.

One to two pinch biopsies were taken from the rectum during colonoscopy. The rearrangement links TRBV28 to TRBJ2-7, with 9 bases matching TRBD1. The sample comprised gut tissue. The receptor was derived from a boy aged 5-17 years with severe ulcerative colitis. The CDR3 is CASSSKWDRVSYEQYF. The CDR3, as DNA: TGTGCCAGCAGTTCAAAGTGGGACAGGGTCTCCTACGAGCAGTACTTC.